This TCR beta chain was sequenced for a study of T cells in localized non-small cell lung cancer. Study-wide findings and caveats: In adjacent lung appeared a median about 58 of the top 100 tumor clones.

Sequenced by immunoSEQ multiplex PCR; TCRdb stores in-frame clones only, minus some. The data show nearly 2,000 clones, with 22% seen just once and around 8.4% held by the top ten. Germline trimming cut 4 bases from V and 5 bases from J; bases unmatched to any gene: 12. Per germline, CDR1 SGDLS and CDR2 YYNGEE. This CDR3 contains 16 residues. This clone is large by share. Antigen unknown. The V call is TRBV9, the J call TRBJ1-1; 9 bases agree with TRBD1. The TCR was taken from a woman aged 40 to 75 with stage I lung adenocarcinoma. Sequences were derived from lung tumor tissue, sampled before any cancer treatment. CDR3 bases: TGTGCCAGCAGCCCCCGGGACGGGACAGGGAGGACTGAAGCTTTCTTT. Its translation: CASSPRDGTGRTEAFF.